Following are 2 T cell receptor beta chains from one sample sequenced in a study of OX40 agonist ivuxolimab in advanced cancers. Assay used: immunoSEQ multiplex PCR; TCRdb lists only in-frame clones, some missing. The sample holds 80,000 or so clones, around 90% seen once. The source was CD4+ or CD8+ T cells sorted from blood, collected in a trial of the OX40 agonist ivuxolimab. The receptor source for this set is an adult with an advanced solid tumor such as melanoma, head and neck, liver or kidney cancer.

This sequence joins TRBV10-3 and TRBJ2-7; 8 nucleotides align to TRBD2. The CDR3 length is 15 residues. Germline loops: CDR1 ENHRY, CDR2 SYGVKD. After removal of 3 bases from V and 3 bases from J, the junction contained 7 bases not matched to a gene. In DNA form, the CDR3 reads TGTGCCATCAGTGACCGTCCCGGGACTAGCTACGAGCAGTACTTC. Protein product: CAISDRPGTSYEQYF.

This clone has more than one count but fewer than ten. The chain links TRBV27 to TRBJ2-2, with D uncertain. This CDR3 comprises 14 residues. Trimming shortened V by 2 bases and J by 1 base, and 5 bases separated the two germline ends. Germline CDR1 is MNHEY and CDR2 is SMNVEV (reference sequence). CDR3 in amino acids: CASSLRWNTGELFF. The CDR3 coding sequence is TGTGCCAGCAGTTTACGCTGGAACACCGGGGAGCTGTTTTTT.